A single sample is the source of the 17 T cell receptor beta chains below, sequenced in a study of CD4 T cells in relation to SARS-CoV-2 and coronaviruses. Before the COVID-19 pandemic, during about 2010-2019, CD4+ T cells were taken from unexposed donors. CD4+ T cells were isolated from the cells after around 11 days of culture. No antigens are known for them. Libraries were prepared by immunoSEQ multiplex PCR; TCRdb keeps only in-frame clonotypes and omits some of them. The data show approximately 20,000 clones, with around 80% seen just once and 30% held by the top ten. The sample was CD4+ T cells from PBMCs, cultured in vitro. The origin of the receptors is a human donor in good health.

The rearrangement uses TRBV18 and TRBJ1-4; unclear D gene. Germline assignment: CDR1 KGHSH and CDR2 LQKENI. The V end lost 6 bases, the J end lost 5 bases, and 13 bases lay between the germline ends. CDR3 size: 14 residues. The CDR3 DNA reads as TGTGCCAGCTCCTTACCCGGTGACAATGAAAAACTGTTTTTT. Translated: CASSLPGDNEKLFF.

The V gene is TRBV24-1, the J gene TRBJ2-5; 7 nucleotides agree with TRBD1. Trimming took 4 bases from V and 1 from J; bases not matched to a gene: 5. CDR3 size: 15 residues. From germline, CDR1 is KGHDR and CDR2 SFDVKD. This chain's CDR3 is CATSDDRELQETQYF. The DNA of the CDR3 is TGTGCCACCAGTGACGACAGGGAGCTCCAAGAGACCCAGTACTTC.

The chain is built from TRBV28 and TRBJ2-7; D unresolved. CDR1 and CDR2 from the germline V gene are MDHEN and SYDVKM. V was cut by 4 bases and J by 5 bases, with 6 bases left in between. CDR3 length: 11 residues. The CDR3 here is CASSSRDEQYF. Written as DNA, the CDR3 is TGTGCCAGCAGTTCTCGTGACGAGCAGTACTTC.

This chain joins TRBV7-9 and TRBJ2-1; possibly TRBD2 for D (5 bases). Looked up from germline, CDR1 is SEHNR and CDR2 is FQNEAQ (reference sequence). V lost 4 bases to trimming and J lost 15 bases, with 13 bases between them. The CDR3 totals 11 residues. CDR3 coding DNA: TGTGCCAGCAGCTCGGAGAGGGTTGGGTTCTTC. Its protein is CASSSERVGFF. Complete variable domain (other parts from reference TRBV7-9 and TRBJ2-1): DTGVSQNPRHKITKRGQNVTFRCDPISEHNRLYWYRQTLGQGPEFLTYFQNEAQLEKSRLLSDRFSAERPKGSFSTLEIQRTEQGDSAMYLCASSSERVGFFGPGTRLTVL.

V and J are TRBV28 and TRBJ2-7; TRBD1 matches at 10 bases. This CDR3 has 14 amino acids. Germline assignment: CDR1 MDHEN and CDR2 SYDVKM. J gave up 7 bases and V 6 bases, and 9 bases lay outside the gene matches. The CDR3 region is CASRGGTGVREQYF. The CDR3 DNA reads as TGTGCCAGCAGGGGCGGGACAGGGGTTCGGGAGCAGTACTTC.

In DNA form, the CDR3 reads TGTGCCAGCAGTGAAGGAGTAGCGGTCCTAGATACGCAGTATTTT. It yields the protein CASSEGVAVLDTQYF. The chain carries TRBV2 and TRBJ2-3; a weak D match, TRBD2 (6 bases). The V gene lost 1 base and the J gene lost 5 bases, with 13 bases spanning the gap. This CDR3 is built from 15 residues. Germline CDR1 is SNHLY and CDR2 is FYNNEI.

The chain employs TRBV29-1 and TRBJ2-1, with no clear D. The germline V gene encodes CDR1 SQVTM and CDR2 ANQGSEA. V was pared by 4 bases and J by 4 bases, with 14 bases between. The CDR3 spans 14 residues. The CDR3 nucleotides read TGCAGCGTTGTTCCATTAGTCTCTTACAATGAGCAGTTCTTC. Translated: CSVVPLVSYNEQFF.

The chain combines TRBV19 with TRBJ2-5; weak D call: TRBD1 (6 bases). The V end lost 5 bases, the J end lost 5 bases, and 12 bases lay between the germline ends. CDR3 length equals 13 residues. The germline CDR1 and CDR2 sequences are LNHDA and SQIVND (reference sequence). The chain's CDR3 is CASSWTDGETQYF. The CDR3 DNA follows: TGTGCCAGTAGTTGGACAGACGGGGAGACCCAGTACTTC.

This chain's CDR3 is CASSLGSSAHNEQFF. The CDR3 DNA reads as TGCGCCAGCAGCTTGGGCAGTTCGGCCCACAATGAGCAGTTCTTC. The chain is built from TRBV5-1 and TRBJ2-1; D uncertain. V was shortened by 0 bases and J by 5 bases, with 12 bases between the two germline ends. CDR3 length: 15 residues. CDR1 is SGHRS and CDR2 is YFSETQ in the germline V gene.

The gene calls are TRBV11-3 and TRBJ2-1; D is uncertain. Looked up from germline, CDR1 is SGHNT and CDR2 is YENEEA. The ends were cut back, 5 bases at V and 6 bases at J, with 11 bases in the middle. The CDR3 contains 13 residues. The CDR3: CASSPKTSNEQFF. CDR3 nucleotide sequence: TGTGCCAGCAGCCCAAAAACCTCCAATGAGCAGTTCTTC.

The rearrangement joins TRBV5-1 to TRBJ2-7; D possibly corresponds to TRBD1 (6 bases). V lost 6 bases, J lost 3 bases, and 13 bases lay in between. The CDR3 has 13 residues. Per the germline V gene, CDR1 is SGHRS and CDR2 is YFSETQ. The CDR3 loop is CASTLDRDYEQYF. Here the CDR3 DNA reads TGCGCCAGCACTCTGGACAGAGACTACGAGCAGTACTTC.

The rearrangement links TRBV2 to TRBJ2-3; D ambiguous. This CDR3 is 14 amino acids long. Trimming shortened V by 6 bases and J by 2 bases, and 12 bases separated the two germline ends. Germline assignment: CDR1 SNHLY and CDR2 FYNNEI. CDR3 sequence reads: CASSQRKNTDTQYF. CDR3 bases: TGTGCCAGCAGCCAAAGAAAGAACACAGATACGCAGTATTTT.

The rearrangement uses TRBV9 and TRBJ2-5, with D possibly TRBD1 on 5 matching bases. This CDR3 spans 15 amino acids. V was shortened by 3 bases and J by 1 base, with 13 bases between the two germline ends. CDR1 and CDR2 (germline): SGDLS, YYNGEE. The CDR3 protein is CASSATPDSQETQYF. In DNA form, the CDR3 reads TGTGCCAGCAGCGCAACGCCCGACAGCCAAGAGACCCAGTACTTC.

This sequence joins TRBV28 and TRBJ1-1, with D possibly matching TRBD1 (5 bases). V was clipped by 6 bases and J by 5 bases, with 10 bases between them. The CDR3 loop spans 12 amino acids. Germline loops: CDR1 MDHEN, CDR2 SYDVKM. Here the CDR3 DNA reads TGTGCCAGCAGGCCAGGGTGGACTGAAGCTTTCTTT. Translated, it gives CASRPGWTEAFF.

The gene calls are TRBV28 and TRBJ2-1; D may be TRBD1 (6 bases). Germline CDR1 MDHEN, CDR2 SYDVKM. The CDR3 loop spans 14 amino acids. The V gene lost 4 bases and the J gene lost 8 bases, with 15 bases spanning the gap. The CDR3 coding sequence is TGTGCCAGCAGTTCCTTTGGCAGGGGCGATGAGCAGTTCTTC. Its protein product is CASSSFGRGDEQFF.

This clone was seen just once. The rearrangement links TRBV28 to TRBJ1-2, with D perhaps matching TRBD1 (5 bases). Germline CDR1 is MDHEN and CDR2 is SYDVKM. The CDR3 has 16 amino acids. V was shortened by 3 bases and J by 2 bases, with 16 bases between the two germline ends. CDR3 in DNA: TGTGCCAGCAGTTTCCCCCAGGGTTTGAAAAACTATGGCTACACCTTC. Translation gives CASSFPQGLKNYGYTF.

This chain links TRBV5-6 with TRBJ1-1; tentative D call: TRBD1 (5 bases). CDR1 SGHDT and CDR2 YYEEEE come from the germline V gene. V lost 1 base to trimming and J lost 11 bases, with 27 bases between them. CDR3 length equals 17 residues. The CDR3 here is CASSLPSLGYTGVRAFF. CDR3 bases: TGTGCCAGCAGCTTGCCTTCTTTAGGGTACACGGGGGTCCGGGCTTTCTTT.